The sequence of this TCR beta chain was determined in a study of blood T cells in healthy people across ages. On this clonotype itself: Antigen: not known.

Through a sample-barcoded 5' primer and a J-beta primer mix, a second PCR was run for 7 to 11 cycles. Every single cDNA molecule received a tag from a template-switch adaptor with 12 random nucleotides. Per sample, CDR3-containing paired-end reads numbered at least 2.5 million. TCRdb fed the 5' RACE reads into MiXCR, producing one record per CDR3 protein. The sample gives some 1.5 million distinct CDR3 sequences, roughly 27% of which show up once; 7.7% is in the top ten. Findings and limits, study-wide: The long-lived group displayed more naive CD4+ cells, plus higher diversity, than the aged donors did.

CDR3 size: 15 residues. Trimming took off 3 bases at V and 4 bases at J, with 13 bases between the two ends. The extraction recovered at least 5.5 micrograms of total RNA per sample. The clonotype originates from a woman between 25 and 40 years old in good health. The chain uses TRBV12-3 or TRBV12-4 and TRBJ1-5, with a weak D call TRBD1 (6 bases). Sequencing was done on a sample of blood. The CDR3: CASSFGQGKNQPQHF. The CDR3 region has the DNA TGTGCCAGCAGTTTCGGGCAGGGGAAAAATCAGCCCCAGCATTTT.